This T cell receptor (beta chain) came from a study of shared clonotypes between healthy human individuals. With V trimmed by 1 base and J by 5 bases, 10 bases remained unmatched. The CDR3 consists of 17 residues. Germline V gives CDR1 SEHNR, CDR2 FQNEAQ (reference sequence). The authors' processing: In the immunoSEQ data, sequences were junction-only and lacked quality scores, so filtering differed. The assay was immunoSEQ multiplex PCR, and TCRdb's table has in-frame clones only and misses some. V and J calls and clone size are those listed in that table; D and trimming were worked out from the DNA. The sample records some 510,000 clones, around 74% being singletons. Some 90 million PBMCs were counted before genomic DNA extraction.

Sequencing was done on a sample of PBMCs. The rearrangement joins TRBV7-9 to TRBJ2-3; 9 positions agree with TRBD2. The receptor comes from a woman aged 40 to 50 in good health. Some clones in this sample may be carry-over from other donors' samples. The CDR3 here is CASSLGGGRAVGDTQYF. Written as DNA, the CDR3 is TGTGCCAGCAGCTTAGGGGGCGGGAGGGCCGTGGGAGATACGCAGTATTTT.